This T cell receptor beta chain was sequenced in a study of CD8 T cells in Susac syndrome. Reverse transcription of roughly 0.5 to 1 ug RNA was carried out with random hexamers. TCRdb called the immunoSEQ multiplex PCR reads again in MiXCR, with one record for every CDR3 protein. Of fewer than 70,000 distinct CDR3 sequences listed, around 95% are singletons. CDR3 length equals 13 residues. CDR1 and CDR2 from the germline V gene are GTSNPN and SVGIG (reference sequence). Between the trimmed V and J ends, which lost 2 bases and 3 bases, there was a span of 10 bases. FACS was used to enrich TEMRA cells, whereas the CD8+ and CD4+ T cells were obtained by negative isolation.

Material for sequencing was CD8+ T cells from PBMCs. This clonotype was sampled from a human donor in good health. The chain links TRBV30 to TRBJ1-1; D not certain. The DNA of the CDR3 is TGTGCCTGGAGTTTCGGTCTGGACACTGAAGCTTTCTTT. Translation gives CAWSFGLDTEAFF.